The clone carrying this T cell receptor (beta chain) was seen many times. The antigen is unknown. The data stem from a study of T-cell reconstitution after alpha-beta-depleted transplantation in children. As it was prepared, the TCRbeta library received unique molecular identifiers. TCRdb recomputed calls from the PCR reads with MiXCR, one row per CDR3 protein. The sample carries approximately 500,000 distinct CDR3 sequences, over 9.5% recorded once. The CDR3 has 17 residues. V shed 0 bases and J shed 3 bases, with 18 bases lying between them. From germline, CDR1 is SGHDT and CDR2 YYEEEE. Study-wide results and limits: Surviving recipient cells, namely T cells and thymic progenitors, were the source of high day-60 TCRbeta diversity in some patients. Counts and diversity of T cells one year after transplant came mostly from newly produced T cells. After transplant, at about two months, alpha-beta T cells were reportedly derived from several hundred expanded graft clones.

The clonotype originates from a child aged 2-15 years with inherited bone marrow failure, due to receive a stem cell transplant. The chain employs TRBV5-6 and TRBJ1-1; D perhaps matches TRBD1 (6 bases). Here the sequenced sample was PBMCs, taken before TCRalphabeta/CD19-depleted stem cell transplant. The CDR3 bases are TGTGCCAGCAGCTTGGGGCTGAGGGGGGCGGATTACACTGAAGCTTTCTTT. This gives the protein CASSLGLRGADYTEAFF.